These 8 T cell receptor beta chains originate from one sample sequenced in a study of blood T cell repertoires in COVID-19. Sequencing used immunoSEQ multiplex PCR; TCRdb keeps in-frame clones, though not all of them. The table records approximately 190,000 clones, approximately 82% of them present only once. Source material: peripheral blood. The receptors come from a human donor with acute or convalescent COVID-19. The donor label of this sample is uncertain.

The chain combines TRBV19 with TRBJ1-2; TRBD1 might be the D (5 bases). V was trimmed by 5 bases and J by 2 bases, leaving 15 bases between them. The CDR3 runs 15 residues. Germline CDR1 and CDR2: LNHDA and SQIVND (reference sequence). The CDR3 DNA follows: TGTGCCAGTAGTGTCACAGGAATGGAAAACTATGGCTACACCTTC. The encoded protein is CASSVTGMENYGYTF.

This clone came up once. The chain is built from TRBV3-1 (or the pseudogene TRBV3-2) and TRBJ1-1, with D hard to call. Germline V lookup: CDR1 LGHDT, CDR2 YNNKEL (reference sequence). The V and J ends lost 0 bases and 1 base respectively, with 6 bases between them. The CDR3 is 14 residues long. This CDR3 is CASSQETPNTEAFF. The CDR3 DNA reads as TGTGCCAGCAGCCAAGAGACACCGAACACTGAAGCTTTCTTT.

This clone was seen a single time. The chain carries TRBV11-1 and TRBJ2-1; 7 nucleotides line up with TRBD2. V lost 5 bases, J lost 5 bases, and 12 bases stayed unmatched. Germline V gene lookup returns CDR1 SGHAT and CDR2 FQDESV (reference sequence). This CDR3 region has 16 residues. CDR3 protein: CASSPRGSGNHNEQFF. The DNA for the CDR3 is TGTGCCAGCAGCCCGCGGGGAAGCGGGAACCACAATGAGCAGTTCTTC.

The chain joins TRBV5-4 to TRBJ2-6; D remains unclear. Trimming removed 0 bases at V and 0 bases at J, with 4 bases between. This CDR3 region has 15 residues. Per germline, CDR1 SGHNT and CDR2 YYREEE (reference sequence). The CDR3 DNA reads TGTGCCAGCAGCTTGGGCAGCTCTGGGGCCAACGTCCTGACTTTC. Translated: CASSLGSSGANVLTF. Full variable domain (outside the CDR3, taken from reference TRBV5-4 and TRBJ2-6): ETGVTQSPTHLIKTRGQQVTLRCSSQSGHNTVSWYQQALGQGPQFIFQYYREEENGRGNFPPRFSGLQFPNYSSELNVNALELDDSALYLCASSLGSSGANVLTFGAGSRLTVL.

V and J are TRBV5-4 and TRBJ2-3; the match to TRBD2 covers 16 bases. The CDR3 consists of 18 residues. In germline, CDR1 is SGHNT, CDR2 YYREEE (reference sequence). The V and J ends lost 4 bases and 1 base, in that order; junction bases with no gene match: 6. DNA for the CDR3: TGTGCCAGCAGCATGGGACTAGCGGGAGGGCGGGGCACAGATACGCAGTATTTT. It codes for CASSMGLAGGRGTDTQYF.

In DNA form, the CDR3 reads TGTGCCAGTCGAACTGGGGCGGGAGGGCCCGACACCGGGGAGCTGTTTTTT. Translation gives CASRTGAGGPDTGELFF. The chain uses TRBV7-3 and TRBJ2-2, with 9 bases lining up with TRBD2. J lost 3 bases, V lost 9 bases, and 14 bases had no gene match. CDR1 is SGHTA and CDR2 is FQGTGA in the germline V gene. The CDR3 runs to 17 residues.

The chain recombines TRBV10-1 with TRBJ2-3; TRBD1 agrees at 8 bases. The trim removed 2 bases at V and 14 bases at J, leaving 6 bases unmatched. From germline, CDR1 is WNHNN and CDR2 SYGVQD (reference sequence). CDR3 length equals 12 residues. The chain's CDR3 is CASSEGTGSRYF. In DNA form, the CDR3 reads TGCGCCAGCAGTGAGGGGACAGGTTCTCGGTATTTT.

The chain employs TRBV5-1 and TRBJ1-4; the D gene is possibly TRBD1 (5 bases). The germline CDR1 and CDR2 sequences are SGHRS and YFSETQ. The CDR3 covers 14 residues. The V end lost 1 base, the J end lost 5 bases, and 9 bases lay between the germline ends. CDR3 protein: CASSLQAGNEKLFF. The CDR3 bases are TGCGCCAGCAGCTTGCAGGCAGGGAATGAAAAACTGTTTTTT.